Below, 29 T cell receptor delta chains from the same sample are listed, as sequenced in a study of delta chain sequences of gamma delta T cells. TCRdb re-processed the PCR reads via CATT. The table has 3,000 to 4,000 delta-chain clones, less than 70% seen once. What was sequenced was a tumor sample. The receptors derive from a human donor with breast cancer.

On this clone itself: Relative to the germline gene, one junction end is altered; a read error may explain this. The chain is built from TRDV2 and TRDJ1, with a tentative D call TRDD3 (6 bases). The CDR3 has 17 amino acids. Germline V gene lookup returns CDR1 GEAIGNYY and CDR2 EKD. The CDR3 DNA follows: TGTTCCTGTGACACTGTAACGGGGGAACCGTACACCGATAAACTCATCTTT. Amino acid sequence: CSCDTVTGEPYTDKLIF.

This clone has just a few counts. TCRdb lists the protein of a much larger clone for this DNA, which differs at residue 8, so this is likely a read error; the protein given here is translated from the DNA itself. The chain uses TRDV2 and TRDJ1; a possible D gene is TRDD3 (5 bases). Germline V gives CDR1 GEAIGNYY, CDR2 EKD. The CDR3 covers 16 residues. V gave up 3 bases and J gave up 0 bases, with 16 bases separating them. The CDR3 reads CACDPLGETDTDKLIF. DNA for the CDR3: TGTGCCTGTGACCCACTCGGGGAGACAGACACCGATAAACTCATCTTT.

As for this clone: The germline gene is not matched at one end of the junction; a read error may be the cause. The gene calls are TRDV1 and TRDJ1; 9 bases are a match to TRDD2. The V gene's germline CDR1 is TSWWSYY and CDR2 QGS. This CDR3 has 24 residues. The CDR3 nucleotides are TGTTCTCTTGCGGTACGACGGATCGCGGCCTTCCTACACAGCTGGGGCCACTACACCCATAAACTCATCTTT. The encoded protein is CSLAVRRIAAFLHSWGHYTHKLIF.

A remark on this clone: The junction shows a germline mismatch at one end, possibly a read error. CDR3 region: CAASDLMGDTRCTDKLIF. CDR3 in DNA: TGCGCTGCCAGCGACTTAATGGGGGATACGCGGTGTACCGATAAACTCATCTTT. This rearrangement joins TRDV2 to TRDJ1, with 11 bases matching TRDD3. Germline V CDR1 and CDR2: GEAIGNYY, EKD. The CDR3 is 18 residues long.

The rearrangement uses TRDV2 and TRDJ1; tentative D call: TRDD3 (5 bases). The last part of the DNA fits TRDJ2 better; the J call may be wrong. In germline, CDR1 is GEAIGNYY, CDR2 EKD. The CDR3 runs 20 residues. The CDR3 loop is CSFVILSWDGDRPYTDKLFF. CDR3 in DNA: TGTTCTTTTGTCATCTTGTCATGGGATGGTGACCGACCTTACACCGATAAACTCTTCTTT.

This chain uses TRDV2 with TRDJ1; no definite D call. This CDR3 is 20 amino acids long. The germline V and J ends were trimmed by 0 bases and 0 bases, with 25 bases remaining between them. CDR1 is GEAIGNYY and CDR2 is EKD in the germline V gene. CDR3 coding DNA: TGTGCCTGTGACACCCCGCTACCGGCTGTGCGGTGCTTAGACACCGATAAACTCATCTTT. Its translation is CACDTPLPAVRCLDTDKLIF.

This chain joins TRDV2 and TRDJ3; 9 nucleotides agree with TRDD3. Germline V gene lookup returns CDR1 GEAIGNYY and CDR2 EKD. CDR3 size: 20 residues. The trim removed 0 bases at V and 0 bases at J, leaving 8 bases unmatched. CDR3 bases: TGTGCCTGTGACACCACTGGGGGAACTCCACGCTCCTGGGACACCCGACAGATGTTTTTC. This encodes CACDTTGGTPRSWDTRQMFF.

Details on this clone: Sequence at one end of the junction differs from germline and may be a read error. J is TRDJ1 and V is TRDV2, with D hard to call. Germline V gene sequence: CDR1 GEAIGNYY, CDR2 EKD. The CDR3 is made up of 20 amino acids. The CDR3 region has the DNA TGTGCCGTTTACACCGTCTCAAGGGAGGAAGAACGACCTTACACTGATAAACTCATCTTT. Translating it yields CAVYTVSREEERPYTDKLIF.

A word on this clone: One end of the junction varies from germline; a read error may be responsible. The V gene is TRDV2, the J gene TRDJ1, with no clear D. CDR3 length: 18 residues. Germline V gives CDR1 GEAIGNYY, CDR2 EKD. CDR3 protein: CACVTLIDRSEYTDSLIF. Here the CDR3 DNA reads TGTGCTTGTGTCACTTTGATTGATCGATCGGAGTACACAGATTCACTTATCTTT.

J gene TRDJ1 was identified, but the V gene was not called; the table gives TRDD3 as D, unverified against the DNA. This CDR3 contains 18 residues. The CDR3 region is CASESRGEERPNTDKLIF. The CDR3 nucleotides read TGTGCCTCCGAGTCAAGGGGGGAGGAACGACCGAACACCGATAAACTCATCTTT.

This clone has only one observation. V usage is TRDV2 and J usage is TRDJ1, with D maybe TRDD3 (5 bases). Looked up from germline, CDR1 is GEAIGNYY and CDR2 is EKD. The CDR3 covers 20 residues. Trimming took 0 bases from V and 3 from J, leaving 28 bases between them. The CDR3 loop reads CACDTVAREEERPYADKLIF. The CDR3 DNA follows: TGTGCCTGTGACACCGTGGCAAGGGAGGAGGAGCGACCATACGCCGATAAACTCATCTTT.

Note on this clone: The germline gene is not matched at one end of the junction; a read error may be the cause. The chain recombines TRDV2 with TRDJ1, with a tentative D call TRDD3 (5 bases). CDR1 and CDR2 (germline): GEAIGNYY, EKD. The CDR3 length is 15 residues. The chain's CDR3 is CSFDIVEYGADKFIF. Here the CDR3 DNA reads TGTTCCTTTGACATCGTCGAATACGGGGCCGATAAATTCATCTTT.

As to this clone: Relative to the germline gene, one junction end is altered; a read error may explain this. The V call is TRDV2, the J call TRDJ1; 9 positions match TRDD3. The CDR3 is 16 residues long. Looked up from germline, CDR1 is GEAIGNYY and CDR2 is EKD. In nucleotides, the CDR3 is TGTTCCTGTGACCCCTTGGGGGATAGATACACCGATAAACTCATCTTT. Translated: CSCDPLGDRYTDKLIF.

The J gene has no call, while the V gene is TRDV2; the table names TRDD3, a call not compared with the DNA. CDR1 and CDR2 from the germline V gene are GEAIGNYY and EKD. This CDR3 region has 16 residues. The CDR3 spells CACYTVGKPTANLLFF. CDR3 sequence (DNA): TGTGCCTGTTACACCGTTGGGAAACCTACCGCTAATCTCCTCTTCTTT.

The CDR3 nucleotides read TGTTCCTTTGTCTCCGTGTCAATGCAGGGGGATCGACCTTACACCGATAAACTCATCTTT. Amino acid sequence: CSFVSVSMQGDRPYTDKLIF. The genes are TRDV2 and TRDJ1; 7 nucleotides align to TRDD3. CDR1 GEAIGNYY and CDR2 EKD come from the germline V gene. This CDR3 spans 20 amino acids.

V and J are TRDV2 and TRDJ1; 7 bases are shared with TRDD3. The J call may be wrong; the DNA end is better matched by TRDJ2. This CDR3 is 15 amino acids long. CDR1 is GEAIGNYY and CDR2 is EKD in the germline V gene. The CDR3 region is CACDPLGDDTDNLFF. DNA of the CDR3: TGTGCCTGTGACCCCTTGGGGGACGACACCGATAACCTCTTCTTT.

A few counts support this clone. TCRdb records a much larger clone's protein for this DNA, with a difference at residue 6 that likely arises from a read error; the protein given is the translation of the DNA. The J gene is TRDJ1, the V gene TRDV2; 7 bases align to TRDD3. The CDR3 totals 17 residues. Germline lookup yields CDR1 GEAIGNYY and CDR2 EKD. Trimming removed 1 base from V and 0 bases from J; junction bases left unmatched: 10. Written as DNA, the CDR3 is TGTGCCTGTGACACGTTGGGGGACCTTGGTTACACCGATAAACTCATCTTT. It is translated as CACDTLGDLGYTDKLIF.

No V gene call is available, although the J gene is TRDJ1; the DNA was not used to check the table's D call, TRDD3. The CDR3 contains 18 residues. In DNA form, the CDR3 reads TGTGCCACCGTGTCATGGGTGGGGGGCCGACCCGACACCGATAAACTCATATTT. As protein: CATVSWVGGRPDTDKLIF.

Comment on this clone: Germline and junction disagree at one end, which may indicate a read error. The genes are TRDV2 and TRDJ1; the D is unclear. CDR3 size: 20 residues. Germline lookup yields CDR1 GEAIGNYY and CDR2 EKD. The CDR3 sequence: CACDPVSRHCDRPYIDRLIF. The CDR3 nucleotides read TGTGCCTGTGACCCCGTGTCAAGGCACTGCGACCGTCCTTACATCGATAGACTCATATTT.

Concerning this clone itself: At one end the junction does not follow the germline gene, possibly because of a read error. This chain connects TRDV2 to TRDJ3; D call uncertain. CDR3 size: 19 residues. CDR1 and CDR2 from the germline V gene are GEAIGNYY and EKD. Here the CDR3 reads CACDNRQSISSWDTRQMFF. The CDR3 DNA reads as TGCGCCTGTGACAACAGACAGTCTATCTCCTCCTGGGACACCCGACAGATGTTTTTC.

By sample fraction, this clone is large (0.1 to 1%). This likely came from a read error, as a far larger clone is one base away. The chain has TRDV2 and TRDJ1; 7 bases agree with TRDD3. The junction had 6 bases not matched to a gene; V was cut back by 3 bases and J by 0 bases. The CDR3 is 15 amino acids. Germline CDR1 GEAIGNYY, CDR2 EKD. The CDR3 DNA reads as TGTGCCTGTGACCCATTGGGGGAGGACACCGATAAACTCATCTTT. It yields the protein CACDPLGEDTDKLIF.

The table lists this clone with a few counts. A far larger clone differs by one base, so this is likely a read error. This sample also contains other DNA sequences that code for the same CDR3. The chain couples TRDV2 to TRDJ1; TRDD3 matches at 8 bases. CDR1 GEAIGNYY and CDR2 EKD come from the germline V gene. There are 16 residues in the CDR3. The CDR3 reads CACDNLGEESTDKLIF. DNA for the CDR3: TGTGCCTGTGACAACCTGGGGGAGGAAAGCACCGATAAGCTCATCTTT.

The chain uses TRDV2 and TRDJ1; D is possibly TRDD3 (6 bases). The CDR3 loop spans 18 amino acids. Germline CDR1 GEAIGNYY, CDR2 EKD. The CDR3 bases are TGTGCTATCGTGGCAAGGGAGGGGGAGCGAATAGACACCGATAAACTCATCTTT. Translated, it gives CAIVAREGERIDTDKLIF.

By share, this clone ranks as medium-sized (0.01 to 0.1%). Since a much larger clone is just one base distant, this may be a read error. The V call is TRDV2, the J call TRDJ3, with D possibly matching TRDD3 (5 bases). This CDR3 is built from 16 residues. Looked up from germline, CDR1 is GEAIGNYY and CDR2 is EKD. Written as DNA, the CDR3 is TGTGCCTGTGACTCATCTACCTCCTGGGACACCCGACAGATGATTTTC. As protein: CACDSSTSWDTRQMIF.

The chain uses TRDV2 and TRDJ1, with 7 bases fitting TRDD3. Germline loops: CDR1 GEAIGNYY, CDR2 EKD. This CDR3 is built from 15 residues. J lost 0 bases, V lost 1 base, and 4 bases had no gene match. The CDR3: CACDTLGGYTDKLIF. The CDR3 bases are TGTGCCTGTGACACGTTGGGGGGATACACCGATAAACTCATCTTT.

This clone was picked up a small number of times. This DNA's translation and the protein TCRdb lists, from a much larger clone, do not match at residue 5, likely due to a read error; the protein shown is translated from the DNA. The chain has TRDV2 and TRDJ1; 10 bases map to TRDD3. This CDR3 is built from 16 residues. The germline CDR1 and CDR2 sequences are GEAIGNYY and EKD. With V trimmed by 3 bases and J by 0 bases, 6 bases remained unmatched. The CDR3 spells CACDRLGDTNTDKLIF. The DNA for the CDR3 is TGTGCCTGTGACCGTTTGGGGGATACAAACACCGATAAACTCATCTTT.

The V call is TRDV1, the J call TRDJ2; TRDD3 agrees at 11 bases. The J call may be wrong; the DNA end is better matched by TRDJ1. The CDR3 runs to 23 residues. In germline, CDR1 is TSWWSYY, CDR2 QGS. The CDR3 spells CALGELPYGFVGDTRALTAQLIF. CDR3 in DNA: TGTGCTCTTGGGGAACTACCCTACGGGTTCGTGGGGGATACGAGAGCTTTGACAGCACAACTCATCTTT.

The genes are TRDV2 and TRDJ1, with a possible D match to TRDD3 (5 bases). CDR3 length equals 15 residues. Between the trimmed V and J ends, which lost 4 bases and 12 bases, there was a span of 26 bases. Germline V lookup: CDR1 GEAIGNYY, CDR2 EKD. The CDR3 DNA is TGTGCCTGTGAATCCGTGGGGAAAACCACCGAAAAAATCATCTTT. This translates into CACESVGKTTEKIIF.

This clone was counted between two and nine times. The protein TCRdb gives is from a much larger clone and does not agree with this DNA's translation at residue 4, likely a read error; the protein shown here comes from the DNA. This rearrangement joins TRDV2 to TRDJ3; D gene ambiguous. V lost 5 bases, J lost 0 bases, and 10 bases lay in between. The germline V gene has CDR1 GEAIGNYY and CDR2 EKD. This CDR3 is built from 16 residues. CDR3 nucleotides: TGTGCCTGTGTCTCATCTACCTCCTGGGACACCCGACAGATGTTTTTC. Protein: CACVSSTSWDTRQMFF.